Below, 7 T cell receptor beta chains from the same sample are listed, as sequenced in a study of regulatory T cells in long-lasting Graves disease. Construction of TCR beta libraries relied on iRepertoire HTBI primers and on Arm-PCR targeting CDR3 regions. TCRdb re-called the multiplex PCR reads with MiXCR, one entry per CDR3 protein. This sample has over 350,000 distinct CDR3 sequences, with 14% found just once. Described time point: newly diagnosed GD, antithyroid drugs for less than 3 months. The TCR library was made from RNA extracted from PBMCs. These data also formed part of another study, on T cells in Graves' hyperthyroidism and ophthalmopathy.

The sequenced sample was peripheral blood mononuclear cells (PBMCs), obtained at new diagnosis, from a patient treated with antithyroid drugs. The origin of the receptors is a woman aged 45-65 years with Graves disease.

This clonotype appeared many times. The chain recombines TRBV5-1 with TRBJ2-1, with 13 positions matching TRBD2. The J segment lost 3 bases and the V segment lost 0 bases, leaving 3 bases of the junction unmatched. CDR1 and CDR2 (germline): SGHRS, YFSETQ. This CDR3 contains 17 residues. CDR3 loop: CASSLGGTSGIYNEQFF. The CDR3 region has the DNA TGCGCCAGCAGCTTGGGCGGGACTAGCGGGATCTACAATGAGCAGTTCTTC. Supplemented by reference TRBV5-1 and TRBJ2-1, the full variable domain reads KAGVTQTPRYLIKTRGQQVTLSCSPISGHRSVSWYQQTPGQGLQFLFEYFSETQRNKGNFPGRFSGRQFSNSRSEMNVSTLELGDSALYLCASSLGGTSGIYNEQFFGPGTRLTVL.

The V and J genes are TRBV10-3 and TRBJ1-2; D gene uncertain. This CDR3 is built from 14 residues. Trimming stripped 1 base from V and 4 bases from J, with 10 bases between. Germline values: CDR1 ENHRY, CDR2 SYGVKD. CDR3 residues: CAISEFTQIYGYTF. The CDR3 region has the DNA TGTGCCATCAGTGAGTTTACACAAATCTATGGCTACACCTTC.

The chain uses TRBV10-2 and TRBJ1-5, with D uncertain. The germline gives CDR1 WSHSY, CDR2 SAAADI. This CDR3 contains 15 residues. Trimming took off 0 bases at V and 1 base at J, with 7 bases between the two ends. CDR3 nucleotide sequence: TGCGCCAGCAGTGAGTCGGGTCAGAGCAATCAGCCCCAGCATTTT. Translated: CASSESGQSNQPQHF.

This clonotype was seen only a few times. The chain recombines TRBV12-3 or TRBV12-4 with TRBJ1-6; 7 nucleotides align to TRBD1. CDR3 length: 14 residues. V lost 2 bases, J lost 6 bases, and 1 base stayed unmatched. The CDR3 is CASSLNRGNSPLHF. The CDR3 region has the DNA TGTGCCAGCAGTTTAAACAGGGGTAATTCACCCCTCCACTTT.

This clonotype was recorded at least ten times. The gene calls are TRBV7-2 and TRBJ2-5; 11 bases are a match to TRBD2. CDR1 SGHTA and CDR2 FQGNSA come from the germline V gene. The CDR3 has 16 amino acids. With V trimmed by 1 base and J by 1 base, 2 bases remained unmatched. The CDR3, as DNA: TGTGCCAGCAGCTTAGGGACTAGCGGGCTCCAAGAGACCCAGTACTTC. Amino acid sequence: CASSLGTSGLQETQYF.

This clonotype was detected ten times or more. The chain couples TRBV28 to TRBJ2-1; D possibly matches TRBD1 or TRBD2 (5 bases each). CDR3 length: 14 residues. Germline V lookup: CDR1 MDHEN, CDR2 SYDVKM. V was cut by 3 bases and J by 5 bases, with 11 bases left in between. The CDR3 nucleotides read TGTGCCAGCAGTTTCCGGGACGCAAACAATGAGCAGTTCTTC. Amino acids: CASSFRDANNEQFF.

The chain combines TRBV30 with TRBJ2-7; D gene unclear. Per germline, CDR1 GTSNPN and CDR2 SVGIG (reference sequence). The CDR3 has 13 amino acids. Trimming shortened V by 3 bases and J by 2 bases, and 11 bases separated the two germline ends. This CDR3 reads CAWRVLGTYEQYF. The DNA for the CDR3 is TGTGCCTGGAGGGTGCTGGGGACCTACGAGCAGTACTTC.